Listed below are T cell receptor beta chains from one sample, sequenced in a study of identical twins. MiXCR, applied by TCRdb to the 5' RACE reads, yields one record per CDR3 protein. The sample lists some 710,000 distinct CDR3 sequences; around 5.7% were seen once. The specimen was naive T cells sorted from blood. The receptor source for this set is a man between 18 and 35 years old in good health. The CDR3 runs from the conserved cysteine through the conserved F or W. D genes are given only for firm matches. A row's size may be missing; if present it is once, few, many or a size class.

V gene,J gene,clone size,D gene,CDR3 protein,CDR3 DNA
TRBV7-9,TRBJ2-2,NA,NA,CASSAKETNTGELFF,TGTGCCAGCAGCGCGAAGGAGACGAACACCGGGGAGCTGTTTTTT
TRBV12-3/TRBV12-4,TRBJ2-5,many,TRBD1,CASSLRGQGEWETQYF,TGTGCCAGCAGTCTAAGGGGACAGGGGGAGTGGGAGACCCAGTACTTC
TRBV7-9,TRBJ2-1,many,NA,CASSKEGQAGNEQFF,TGTGCCAGCAGCAAAGAAGGCCAGGCGGGCAATGAGCAGTTCTTC
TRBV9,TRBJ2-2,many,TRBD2,CASSFGLAANTGELFF,TGTGCCAGCAGCTTCGGACTAGCGGCCAACACCGGGGAGCTGTTTTTT
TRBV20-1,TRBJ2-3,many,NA,CSARPTDTQYF,TGCAGTGCGAGACCCACAGATACGCAGTATTTT
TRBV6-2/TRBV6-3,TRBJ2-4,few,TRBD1,CASTWTGGDIQYF,TGTGCCAGCACGTGGACAGGGGGGGACATTCAGTACTTC
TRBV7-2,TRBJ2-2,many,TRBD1,CASSLGGTVITGELFF,TGTGCCAGCAGCTTAGGAGGGACAGTTATCACCGGGGAGCTGTTTTTT
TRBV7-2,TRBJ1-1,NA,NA,CASSLVDYWFNSEAFF,TGTGCCAGCAGCTTAGTTGATTATTGGTTCAACTCTGAAGCTTTCTTT
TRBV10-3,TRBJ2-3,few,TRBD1,CAISAVRGTDTQYF,TGTGCCATCAGTGCCGTCAGGGGGACAGATACGCAGTATTTT
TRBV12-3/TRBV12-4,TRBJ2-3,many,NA,CASSSGGGGRISDTQYF,TGTGCCAGCAGTTCAGGGGGTGGCGGGAGGATCTCAGATACGCAGTATTTT
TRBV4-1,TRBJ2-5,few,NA,CASSQDMAGETQYF,TGCGCCAGCAGCCAAGATATGGCGGGGGAGACCCAGTACTTC
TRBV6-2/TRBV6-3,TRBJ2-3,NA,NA,CASSYRDNTDTQYF,TGTGCCAGCAGTTACCGCGACAACACAGATACGCAGTATTTT
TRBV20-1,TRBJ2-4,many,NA,CSARTGGLAKNIQYF,TGCAGTGCTAGGACCGGCGGACTAGCCAAAAACATTCAGTACTTC
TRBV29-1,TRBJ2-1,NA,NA,CSGRDWDNEQFF,TGCAGCGGCCGGGACTGGGACAATGAGCAGTTCTTC